This T cell receptor beta chain was sequenced during a study of shared clonotypes between healthy human individuals. General study findings and limits: Of the naive CD4 clonotypes, around 4.9% were shared across several donors. Sampling covered blood only; tissue repertoires likely differ.

Notes on this clone: Its antigen is still unknown.

V shed 3 bases and J shed 2 bases, with 13 bases lying between them. The germline V gene has CDR1 LGHNA and CDR2 YSLEER. CDR3 length: 16 amino acids. CD45RO-negative CD8 cells positively selected for CCR7 made up the naive population, which excluded terminally differentiated effector memory CD45RA+ cells. Participating donors were healthy, HIV-negative adults free of recent acute infections or vaccinations. Every donor, a Caucasian adult, lived in Nashville, Tennessee. TCRdb's copy holds only in-frame clones and misses some; the assay was immunoSEQ multiplex PCR. The table includes around 1.9 million clones, about 93% detected once.

Material for sequencing was naive CD8+ T cells from PBMCs. The clonotype comes from a man aged 18-30 years in good health. Some clones in this sample may be carry-over from other donors' samples. The chain couples TRBV4-3 to TRBJ2-2; D is perhaps TRBD1 or TRBD2 (5 bases each). The CDR3 nucleotides read TGCGCCAGCAGCCAGAGGGGTCACGGTAACACCGGGGAGCTGTTTTTT. It encodes CASSQRGHGNTGELFF.